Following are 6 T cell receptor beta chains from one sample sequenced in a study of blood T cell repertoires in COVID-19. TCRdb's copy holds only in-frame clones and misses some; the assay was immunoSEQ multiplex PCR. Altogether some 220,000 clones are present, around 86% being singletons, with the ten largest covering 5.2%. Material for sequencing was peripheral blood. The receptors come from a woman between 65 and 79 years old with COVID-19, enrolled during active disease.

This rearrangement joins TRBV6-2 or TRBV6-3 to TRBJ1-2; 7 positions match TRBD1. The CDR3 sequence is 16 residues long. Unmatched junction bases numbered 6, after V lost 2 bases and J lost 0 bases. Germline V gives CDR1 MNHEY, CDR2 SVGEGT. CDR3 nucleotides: TGTGCCAGCAGTTACGAAGGGACAGAAGCTAACTATGGCTACACCTTC. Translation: CASSYEGTEANYGYTF.

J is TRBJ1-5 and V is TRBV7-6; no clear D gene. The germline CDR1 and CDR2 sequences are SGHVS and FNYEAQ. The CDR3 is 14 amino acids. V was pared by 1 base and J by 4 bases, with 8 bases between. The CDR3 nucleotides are TGTGCCAGCAGCTTAGGTACAGCAAATCAGCCCCAGCATTTT. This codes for CASSLGTANQPQHF.

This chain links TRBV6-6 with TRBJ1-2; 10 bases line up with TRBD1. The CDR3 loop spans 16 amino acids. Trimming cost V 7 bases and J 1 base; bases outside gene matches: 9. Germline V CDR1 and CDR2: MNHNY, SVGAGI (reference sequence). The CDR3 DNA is TGTGCCAGCACCGAGCGGGACAGGGGATATAACTATGGCTACACCTTC. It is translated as CASTERDRGYNYGYTF.

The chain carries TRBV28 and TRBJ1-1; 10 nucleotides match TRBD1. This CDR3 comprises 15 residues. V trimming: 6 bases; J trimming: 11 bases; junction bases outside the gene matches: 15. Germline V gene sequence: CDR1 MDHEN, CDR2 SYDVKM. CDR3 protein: CASRGRDRGLLRAFF. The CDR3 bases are TGTGCCAGCAGGGGCCGGGACAGGGGTCTGTTGAGGGCTTTCTTT.

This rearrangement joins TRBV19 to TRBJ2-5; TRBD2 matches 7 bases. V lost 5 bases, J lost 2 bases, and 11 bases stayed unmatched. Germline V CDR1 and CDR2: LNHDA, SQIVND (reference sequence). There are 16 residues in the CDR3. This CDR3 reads CASSARSGGGQETQYF. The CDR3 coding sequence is TGTGCCAGTAGTGCCCGGTCCGGCGGGGGTCAAGAGACCCAGTACTTC.

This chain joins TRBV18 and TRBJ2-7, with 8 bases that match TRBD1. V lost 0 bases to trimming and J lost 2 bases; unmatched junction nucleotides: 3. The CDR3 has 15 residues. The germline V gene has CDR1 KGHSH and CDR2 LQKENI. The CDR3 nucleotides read TGTGCCAGCTCACCACCCAGGGGGCAGACCTACGAGCAGTACTTC. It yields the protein CASSPPRGQTYEQYF.